These 30 T cell receptor beta chains originate from one sample sequenced in a study of control samples from healthy donors and cancer patients. Clones were read by immunoSEQ multiplex PCR, and TCRdb kept only the in-frame ones, dropping some. Recorded here are about 190,000 clones; the top ten clones represent roughly 2%. The specimen sequenced was blood. The receptor source for this set is a young woman in good health.

V gene TRBV12-3 or TRBV12-4 combines with J gene TRBJ2-7; weak D call: TRBD1 (5 bases). There are 12 residues in the CDR3. V lost 5 bases and J lost 2, with 7 bases in between. The CDR3 sequence: CASSATAYEQYF. The CDR3, as DNA: TGTGCCAGCAGTGCGACAGCCTACGAGCAGTACTTC.

This chain joins TRBV19 and TRBJ2-5; no clear D gene. The V gene's germline CDR1 is LNHDA and CDR2 SQIVND (reference sequence). Trimming stripped 6 bases from V and 4 bases from J, with 6 bases between. The CDR3 has 11 amino acids. The DNA of the CDR3 is TGTGCCAGTAGGAGAGGAGAGACCCAGTACTTC. It yields the protein CASRRGETQYF.

The chain carries TRBV7-2 and TRBJ1-1; a weak D match, TRBD1 (6 bases). This CDR3 contains 11 residues. V lost 11 bases, J lost 0 bases, and 7 bases lay in between. Germline assignment: CDR1 SGHTA and CDR2 FQGNSA. The chain's CDR3 is CAAGVNTEAFF. The CDR3 region has the DNA TGTGCCGCAGGGGTGAACACTGAAGCTTTCTTT. The full variable domain, its missing parts supplied by reference TRBV7-2 and TRBJ1-1, is GAGVSQSPSNKVTEKGKDVELRCDPISGHTALYWYRQSLGQGLEFLIYFQGNSAPDKSGLPSDRFSAERTGGSVSTLTIQRTQQEDSAVYLCAAGVNTEAFFGQGTRLTVV.

The V call is TRBV7-2, the J call TRBJ1-2, with no clear D. The CDR3 is made up of 12 amino acids. Germline loops: CDR1 SGHTA, CDR2 FQGNSA. The V end lost 8 bases, the J end lost 4 bases, and 11 bases lay between the germline ends. CDR3 nucleotide sequence: TGTGCCAGCTCCACCGAAGGCTATGGCTACACCTTC. This gives the protein CASSTEGYGYTF.

The rearrangement links TRBV6-5 to TRBJ2-7, with D tentatively TRBD2 (5 bases). The CDR3 is 15 amino acids. The V gene lost 0 bases and the J gene lost 5 bases, with 14 bases spanning the gap. Germline loops: CDR1 MNHEY, CDR2 SVGAGI. CDR3 loop: CASSYSYHRENEQYF. DNA of the CDR3: TGTGCCAGCAGTTACTCGTATCACCGGGAAAACGAGCAGTACTTC.

V usage is TRBV12-3 or TRBV12-4 and J usage is TRBJ2-7; D is uncertain. V lost 6 bases to trimming and J lost 9 bases, with 18 bases between them. The CDR3 is made up of 13 amino acids. CDR3 protein: CASRGPRASPQYF. CDR3 coding DNA: TGTGCCAGCAGGGGTCCCCGGGCCAGCCCGCAGTACTTC.

This sequence joins TRBV6-2 or TRBV6-3 and TRBJ1-1; D is perhaps TRBD1 (6 bases). CDR3 length: 16 amino acids. The V end lost 2 bases, the J end lost 0 bases, and 13 bases lay between the germline ends. Germline-derived CDR1 and CDR2 are MNHEY and SVGEGT. CDR3 in amino acids: CASSYRQALLNTEAFF. The CDR3 DNA sequence: TGTGCCAGCAGTTACCGACAGGCCCTTTTGAACACTGAAGCTTTCTTT.

Concerning this clone itself: The sample carries other DNA sequences with the same CDR3. V and J are TRBV11-2 and TRBJ1-1; no firm D call. Germline CDR1 and CDR2: SGHAT and FQNNGV. V gave up 1 base and J gave up 0 bases, with 6 bases separating them. This CDR3 has 14 residues. Here the CDR3 DNA reads TGTGCCAGCAGCTTAGCCCGGATGAACACTGAAGCTTTCTTT. Encoded protein: CASSLARMNTEAFF.

This chain joins TRBV5-1 and TRBJ2-4; TRBD1 might be the D (5 bases). The V and J ends lost 4 bases and 1 base respectively, with 21 bases between them. Germline CDR1 reads SGHRS; CDR2 reads YFSETQ. The CDR3 spans 18 residues. DNA for the CDR3: TGCGCCAGCAGCGTCGCCAGGGCAGAAAGTGGGGCCAAAAACATTCAGTACTTC. It translates to CASSVARAESGAKNIQYF.

This rearrangement joins TRBV28 to TRBJ1-5; D might be TRBD1 (5 bases). Trimming removed 1 base from V and 5 bases from J, with 18 bases in between. The CDR3 is 17 residues long. CDR1 is MDHEN, CDR2 SYDVKM, per germline. DNA of the CDR3: TGTGCCAGCAGTTTATTCCTCCAGGGTACTATTCATCAGCCCCAGCATTTT. Amino acid sequence: CASSLFLQGTIHQPQHF.

The chain employs TRBV12-3 or TRBV12-4 and TRBJ1-2; D unclear. The V end lost 7 bases, the J end lost 1 base, and 7 bases lay between the germline ends. The CDR3 is made up of 12 amino acids. The CDR3 here is CASKRSNYGYTF. In DNA form, the CDR3 reads TGTGCCAGCAAGCGGAGTAACTATGGCTACACCTTC.

J is TRBJ1-2 and V is TRBV5-6; 7 bases match TRBD1. CDR1 SGHDT and CDR2 YYEEEE come from the germline V gene. The length of the CDR3 is 13 residues. V shed 2 bases, J shed 3 bases, and the junction held 1 base outside the gene matches. The chain's CDR3 is CASSFGTDYGYTF. The CDR3 DNA reads as TGTGCCAGCAGCTTTGGGACAGACTATGGCTACACCTTC. Based on the CDR3 plus reference TRBV5-6 and TRBJ1-2, the full variable domain is DAGVTQSPTHLIKTRGQQVTLRCSPKSGHDTVSWYQQALGQGPQFIFQYYEEEERQRGNFPDRFSGHQFPNYSSELNVNALLLGDSALYLCASSFGTDYGYTFGSGTRLTVV.

The J gene is TRBJ1-5, the V gene TRBV10-3, with D perhaps matching TRBD1 (6 bases). The CDR3 runs 14 residues. Between the trimmed V and J ends, which lost 4 bases and 6 bases, there was a span of 13 bases. The V gene's germline CDR1 is ENHRY and CDR2 SYGVKD. The CDR3 spells CAISGSQGPQPQHF. For the CDR3, the DNA is TGTGCCATCAGTGGAAGCCAGGGGCCTCAGCCCCAGCATTTT.

V usage is TRBV6-4 and J usage is TRBJ2-2; D is possibly TRBD2 (6 bases). CDR1 and CDR2 from the germline V gene are MRHNA and SNTAGT. This CDR3 comprises 14 residues. V lost 2 bases and J lost 5, with 9 bases in between. The CDR3 here is CASSDPRGTGELFF. The CDR3 DNA reads as TGTGCCAGCAGTGACCCCCGGGGGACCGGGGAGCTGTTTTTT.

The gene calls are TRBV4-3 and TRBJ1-4; D remains ambiguous. The germline V and J ends were trimmed by 0 bases and 0 bases, with 14 bases remaining between them. The CDR3 loop spans 18 amino acids. CDR1 LGHNA and CDR2 YSLEER come from the germline V gene. CDR3 protein: CASSQDLTPAATNEKLFF. CDR3 DNA: TGCGCCAGCAGCCAAGATCTTACCCCCGCTGCAACTAATGAAAAACTGTTTTTT.

The genes are TRBV7-2 and TRBJ2-1; D gene unclear. Germline assignment: CDR1 SGHTA and CDR2 FQGNSA. V was cut by 2 bases and J by 9 bases, with 5 bases left in between. The CDR3 covers 11 residues. For the CDR3, the DNA is TGTGCCAGCAGCTTAAACGGTGAGCAGTTCTTC. Its translation: CASSLNGEQFF.

The rearrangement links TRBV27 to TRBJ1-6; no reliable D call. The CDR3 runs 15 residues. V lost 3 bases, J lost 0 bases, and 6 bases lay in between. Germline CDR1 is MNHEY and CDR2 is SMNVEV (reference sequence). The CDR3 here is CASSLAASYNSPLHF. CDR3 nucleotide sequence: TGTGCCAGCAGTTTGGCTGCCTCCTATAATTCACCCCTCCACTTT.

The V gene is TRBV30, the J gene TRBJ1-2; no clear D gene. Trimming removed 0 bases at V and 8 bases at J, with 13 bases between. Germline V gene data show CDR1 as GTSNPN and CDR2 as SVGIG (reference sequence). The CDR3 has 13 amino acids. For the CDR3, the DNA is TGTGCCTGGAGTGTCACGGTATCGGTAGGCTACACCTTC. It yields the protein CAWSVTVSVGYTF.

This rearrangement joins TRBV28 to TRBJ1-3; D unresolved. The V end lost 3 bases, the J end lost 0 bases, and 9 bases lay between the germline ends. CDR1 and CDR2 from the germline V gene are MDHEN and SYDVKM. The CDR3 has 15 residues. CDR3: CASSFRRISGNTIYF. CDR3 in DNA: TGTGCCAGCAGTTTTAGGCGAATCTCTGGAAACACCATATATTTT.

The rearrangement joins TRBV5-6 to TRBJ1-1; D unclear. The CDR3 contains 16 residues. Germline CDR1 reads SGHDT; CDR2 reads YYEEEE. The germline V and J ends were trimmed by 2 bases and 1 base, with 15 bases remaining between them. CDR3 DNA sequence: TGTGCCAGCAGCTTTTGGAGGGATCGGAGGAACACTGAAGCTTTCTTT. This codes for CASSFWRDRRNTEAFF. Combining the CDR3 with reference TRBV5-6 and TRBJ1-1 gives the whole variable domain DAGVTQSPTHLIKTRGQQVTLRCSPKSGHDTVSWYQQALGQGPQFIFQYYEEEERQRGNFPDRFSGHQFPNYSSELNVNALLLGDSALYLCASSFWRDRRNTEAFFGQGTRLTVV.

The chain carries TRBV6-2 or TRBV6-3 and TRBJ2-7; D unclear. Trimming shortened V by 2 bases and J by 3 bases, and 14 bases separated the two germline ends. The germline V gene encodes CDR1 MNHEY and CDR2 SVGEGT. This CDR3 has 15 amino acids. The chain's CDR3 is CASSYALWQIYEQYF. The CDR3 bases are TGTGCCAGCAGTTACGCACTTTGGCAGATCTACGAGCAGTACTTC.

The rearrangement joins TRBV21-1 to TRBJ2-1; the D call TRBD1 from the table was never checked on the DNA. TRBV21-1 counts as a pseudogene. The CDR3 is 16 amino acids. The CDR3 sequence is CASSKVGRGYYNEQFF. CDR3 nucleotide sequence: TGTGCCAGCAGCAAAGTTGGCAGGGGCTACTACAATGAGCAGTTCTTC.

The V call is TRBV10-3, the J call TRBJ1-6; D gene uncertain. The germline V gene has CDR1 ENHRY and CDR2 SYGVKD. This CDR3 region has 16 residues. Trimming shortened V by 3 bases and J by 5 bases, and 14 bases separated the two germline ends. The CDR3 region is CAISDGFGRNNSPLHF. The CDR3 nucleotides read TGTGCCATCAGTGACGGGTTCGGAAGGAATAATTCACCCCTCCACTTT.

The V and J genes are TRBV4-2 and TRBJ2-7; D gene uncertain. Germline V gene lookup returns CDR1 LGHNA and CDR2 YNFKEQ. This CDR3 comprises 10 residues. V lost 5 bases and J lost 3, with 2 bases in between. The CDR3 DNA sequence: TGTGCCAGCAGCGACTACGAGCAGTACTTC. Its protein is CASSDYEQYF.

The chain combines TRBV11-3 with TRBJ2-5; no definite D call. The CDR3 runs to 12 residues. Trimming stripped 3 bases from V and 5 bases from J, with 7 bases between. Germline CDR1 reads SGHNT; CDR2 reads YENEEA. The CDR3 loop reads CASSLAGETQYF. CDR3 sequence (DNA): TGTGCCAGCAGCTTGGCCGGTGAGACCCAGTACTTC. Supplemented by reference TRBV11-3 and TRBJ2-5, the full variable domain reads EAGVVQSPRYKIIEKKQPVAFWCNPISGHNTLYWYLQNLGQGPELLIRYENEEAVDDSQLPKDRFSAERLKGVDSTLKIQPAELGDSAVYLCASSLAGETQYFGPGTRLLVL.

The CDR3 reads CASRDPGQAGGFAGELFF. CDR3 DNA sequence: TGCGCCAGCAGAGATCCGGGACAGGCGGGCGGGTTCGCCGGGGAGCTGTTTTTT. The chain is built from TRBV10-2 and TRBJ2-2, with 8 bases lining up with TRBD1. V shed 6 bases, J shed 6 bases, and the junction held 18 bases outside the gene matches. The CDR3 sequence is 18 residues long. Germline V lookup: CDR1 WSHSY, CDR2 SAAADI.

The V gene is TRBV6-5, the J gene TRBJ1-4; D may be TRBD1 (6 bases). The germline CDR1 and CDR2 sequences are MNHEY and SVGAGI. V lost 6 bases and J lost 7, with 18 bases in between. The CDR3 consists of 15 residues. The CDR3 DNA sequence: TGTGCCAGCAGCTACAGACAGGCGCAAGGTGAAAAACTGTTTTTT. Encoded protein: CASSYRQAQGEKLFF.

The chain couples TRBV13 to TRBJ1-1; no clear D gene. Germline V lookup: CDR1 PRHDT, CDR2 FYEKMQ (reference sequence). The V end was cut by 0 bases, the J end by 4 bases, with 3 bases between. The CDR3 consists of 12 residues. CDR3 in amino acids: CASSLGTTEAFF. CDR3 sequence (DNA): TGTGCCAGCAGCTTAGGTACCACTGAAGCTTTCTTT.

The chain joins TRBV10-1 to TRBJ1-1; possible D gene TRBD1, 5 bases. The CDR3 has 13 amino acids. The germline V gene has CDR1 WNHNN and CDR2 SYGVQD (reference sequence). Trimming stripped 4 bases from V and 12 bases from J, with 18 bases between. The CDR3 DNA follows: TGCGCCAGCAGTGCCCGGACATTAGGTACAACTTTCTTT. This sequence encodes CASSARTLGTTFF.

The rearrangement uses TRBV28 and TRBJ1-5; TRBD1 might be the D (6 bases). In germline, CDR1 is MDHEN, CDR2 SYDVKM. CDR3 length equals 18 residues. Trimming pared 5 bases from V and 0 bases from J, leaving 20 bases between. This chain's CDR3 is CASSPRPRDNYSNQPQHF. Here the CDR3 DNA reads TGTGCCAGCAGTCCTCGACCGAGGGACAATTATAGCAATCAGCCCCAGCATTTT.